This T cell receptor beta chain was recorded in a study of blood T cell repertoires in COVID-19. CDR1 and CDR2 (germline): MRHNA, SNTAGT. The CDR3 is 13 residues long. The V end was cut by 3 bases, the J end by 5 bases, with 10 bases between. The data were produced by immunoSEQ multiplex PCR, yet TCRdb's version contains in-frame clones alone and is incomplete. The sample consists of roughly 45,000 clones, 80% to 95% of them appearing once. While infection was still active, Seattle patients were enrolled and then followed longitudinally. This TCR was recovered from a man aged 60 to 75 with COVID-19, enrolled during active disease. V and J are TRBV6-4 and TRBJ1-1; D possibly corresponds to TRBD1 (5 bases). The source material was peripheral blood. This CDR3 reads CASSEQEGTEAFF. For the CDR3, the DNA is TGTGCCAGCAGTGAGCAGGAGGGGACTGAAGCTTTCTTT.